The entry below gives a single T cell receptor (beta chain) sequence along with its context. The data stem from a study of PD-L1 blockade in urothelial cancer. Generated by immunoSEQ multiplex PCR, the TCRdb table keeps only in-frame clones and is missing some. This sample yields fewer than 25,000 clones, of which around nine tenths are seen a single time; around 2.9% belongs to the top ten. The CDR3 runs 14 residues. Germline assignment: CDR1 SEHNR and CDR2 FQNEAQ (reference sequence). Trimming cost V 1 base and J 4 bases; bases outside gene matches: 3. This material consisted of PBMCs, taken around atezolizumab (anti-PD-L1) treatment. V gene TRBV7-9 combines with J gene TRBJ1-2, with 7 bases lining up with TRBD1. The TCR originated in a middle-aged man with urothelial cancer. CDR3 sequence reads: CASSLGQGGYGYTF. CDR3 coding DNA: TGTGCCAGCAGCTTAGGACAGGGCGGCTATGGCTACACCTTC.